The T cell receptor (beta chain) described here comes from a study of response to subunit inactivated influenza vaccine (dated by TCRdb to between 2018 and 2020). Some background on the complete study: Deep quantitative T cell receptor repertoire profiling was used in the study to track responses to a trivalent subunit inactivated influenza vaccine.

According to the germline V gene (reference sequence), CDR1 reads MNHEY and CDR2 reads SMNVEV. The CDR3 holds 15 amino acids from the cysteine to the phenylalanine. CDR3 DNA only is kept here, 45 bases in frame from base 1. V is reduced by 7 bases and J by 3 bases, leaving a spacing of 18 bases between them. This clonotype was seen only a few times. The antigen this receptor binds is unknown. The record has no base qualities; no much larger clone is one base away. Results and caveats for the whole study, not just this receptor: According to the authors, only a limited number of new T cells may be recruited by each seasonal influenza vaccination.

Libraries were constructed by RT-PCR. Sequencing was carried out with an Illumina HiSeq 2500. TCRdb redid the processing of the public reads, applying fastp at Q25 and MiXCR, and retained in-frame beta chains. Every CDR3 protein is listed once, alongside the most common genes and DNA of its rows. This sample is represented by about 180,000 distinct CDR3 sequences; about a tenth of them were singletons. The ten biggest clones cover 9.5% to 13% of the sample. Specimen: non-naive T cells sorted from PBMCs, collected on the day of vaccination. This specimen's cell subset or site label, per the study, means: memory T cell fraction. The TCR was taken from a man aged 50 to 60 who received an inactivated influenza vaccine. Donor details come from another sample of the same person, matched by shared clones. The sequence joins TRBV27 to TRBJ1-1; TRBD1 is perhaps the D gene, given 6 matching bases. This receptor carries the CDR3 CASIATEGVHTEAFF. The nucleotide sequence reads as follows: TGTGCCAGCATTGCGACGGAGGGGGTTCACACTGAAGCTTTCTTT.